Below are 10 T cell receptor beta chains sequenced from a single sample in a study of T cell repertoires in cytomegalovirus infection. TCRdb re-called the reads with MiXCR, one entry per CDR3 protein. The profile shows 400,000 or so distinct CDR3 sequences, roughly 31% of them singletons. Sequencing was performed on PBMCs. These receptors were taken from a human donor in good health (CMV status not recorded). Some clones in this sample may be carry-over from other donors' samples.

The chain is built from TRBV2 and TRBJ1-1, with D perhaps TRBD1 (5 bases). V was shortened by 2 bases and J by 4 bases, with 14 bases between the two germline ends. The length of the CDR3 is 15 residues. The germline V gene encodes CDR1 SNHLY and CDR2 FYNNEI. CDR3: CASSEKGPIPTEAFF. The CDR3 coding sequence is TGTGCCAGCAGTGAAAAGGGGCCCATCCCCACTGAAGCTTTCTTT.

With regard to this clonotype: Sequence at one end of the junction differs from germline and may be a read error. This chain links TRBV20-1 with TRBJ2-1; D is undetermined. CDR3 size: 11 residues. The V gene's germline CDR1 is DFQATT and CDR2 SNEGSKA (reference sequence). CDR3 nucleotides: TGCAGTGCTAGAGATCGTAATGGGCAGTTCTTC. Translating gives CSARDRNGQFF.

This clonotype was picked up one time. The gene calls are TRBV14 and TRBJ2-5, with unresolved D. Germline assignment: CDR1 SGHDN and CDR2 FVKESK. Trimming stripped 2 bases from V and 1 base from J, with 8 bases between. The CDR3 has 14 residues. The CDR3 nucleotides are TGTGCCAGCAGCCAATATCAACTCCAAGAGACCCAGTACTTC. This encodes CASSQYQLQETQYF.

The genes are TRBV20-1 and TRBJ2-1, with 11 bases matching TRBD2. Germline values: CDR1 DFQATT, CDR2 SNEGSKA (reference sequence). V was clipped by 0 bases and J by 0 bases; unmatched bases: 7. The CDR3 is 18 amino acids. CDR3 protein: CSARDGGTSGSSYNEQFF. CDR3 coding DNA: TGCAGTGCTAGAGATGGCGGGACTAGCGGAAGCTCCTACAATGAGCAGTTCTTC.

This clonotype was counted only a few times. The gene calls are TRBV7-6 and TRBJ2-7, with D unresolved. V lost 5 bases and J lost 3, with 11 bases in between. The CDR3 spans 13 residues. The germline V gene has CDR1 SGHVS and CDR2 FNYEAQ. The CDR3 nucleotides read TGTGCCAGCAGCCCGAAGGGTCTCTACGAGCAGTACTTC. Translated, it gives CASSPKGLYEQYF.

In its sample, this clonotype was seen a few times. V usage is TRBV20-1 and J usage is TRBJ2-7; 8 bases align to TRBD1. The length of the CDR3 is 14 residues. Germline V gives CDR1 DFQATT, CDR2 SNEGSKA (reference sequence). V lost 3 bases, J lost 5 bases, and 9 bases stayed unmatched. The CDR3, as DNA: TGCAGTGCTAGTATCCCGCAGGGGGCGGACGAGCAGTACTTC. Translating gives CSASIPQGADEQYF.

The J gene is TRBJ2-6, the V gene TRBV4-1; D is perhaps TRBD1 (5 bases). CDR1 and CDR2 from the germline V gene are MGHRA and YSYEKL. V was trimmed by 0 bases and J by 4 bases, leaving 13 bases between them. CDR3 length equals 17 residues. CDR3: CASSQDGQGVGANVLTF. The CDR3 nucleotides read TGCGCCAGCAGCCAAGATGGCCAGGGTGTCGGGGCCAACGTCCTGACTTTC.

Note on this clonotype: A much larger clone lies one base from this, so it may be a read error. The CDR3 DNA reads TGTGCCAGCAGTTTAGCCCGGGACAGATGTGAGGATGGCTACACCTTC. Protein: CASSLARDRCEDGYTF. The chain carries TRBV7-9 and TRBJ1-2; 7 nucleotides match TRBD1. Germline CDR1 SEHNR, CDR2 FQNEAQ (reference sequence). The CDR3 has 16 residues.

Comments on this clonotype: Because the CDR3 is missing its conserved closing phenylalanine or tryptophan, this is likely a read error. This chain connects TRBV7-2 to TRBJ2-3; 9 bases align to TRBD2. Germline V gene sequence: CDR1 SGHTA, CDR2 FQGNSA. This CDR3 comprises 16 residues. V lost 5 bases, J lost 1 base, and 7 bases stayed unmatched. In nucleotides, the CDR3 is TGTGCCAGCAGCCCTCGCATAGCGGGGGGCACAGATACGCAGTATTTG. Translated: CASSPRIAGGTDTQYL.

This clonotype was counted a few times. The chain recombines TRBV5-1 with TRBJ2-2; D is undetermined. CDR1 is SGHRS and CDR2 is YFSETQ in the germline V gene. CDR3 length equals 15 residues. Deletions cut 1 base from V and 2 bases from J, with 9 bases between. CDR3 DNA: TGCGCCAGCAGCTTGTCGAACACTAACACCGGGGAGCTGTTTTTT. Translated, it gives CASSLSNTNTGELFF.